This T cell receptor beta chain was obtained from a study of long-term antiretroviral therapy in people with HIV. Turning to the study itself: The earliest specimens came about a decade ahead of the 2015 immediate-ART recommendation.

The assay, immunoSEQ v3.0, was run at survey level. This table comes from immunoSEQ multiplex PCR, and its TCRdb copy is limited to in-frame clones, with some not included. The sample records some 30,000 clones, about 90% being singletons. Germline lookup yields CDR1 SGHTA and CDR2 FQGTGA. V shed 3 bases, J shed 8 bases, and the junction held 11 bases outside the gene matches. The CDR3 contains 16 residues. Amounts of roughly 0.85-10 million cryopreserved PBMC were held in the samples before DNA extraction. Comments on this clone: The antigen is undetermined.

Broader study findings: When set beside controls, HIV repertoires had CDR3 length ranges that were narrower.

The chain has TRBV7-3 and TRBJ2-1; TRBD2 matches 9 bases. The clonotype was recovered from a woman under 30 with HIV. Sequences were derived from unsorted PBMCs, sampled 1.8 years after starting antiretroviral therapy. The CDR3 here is CASSLTSGPPGDEQFF. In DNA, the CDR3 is TGTGCCAGCAGCTTGACTAGCGGCCCACCTGGGGATGAGCAGTTCTTC.